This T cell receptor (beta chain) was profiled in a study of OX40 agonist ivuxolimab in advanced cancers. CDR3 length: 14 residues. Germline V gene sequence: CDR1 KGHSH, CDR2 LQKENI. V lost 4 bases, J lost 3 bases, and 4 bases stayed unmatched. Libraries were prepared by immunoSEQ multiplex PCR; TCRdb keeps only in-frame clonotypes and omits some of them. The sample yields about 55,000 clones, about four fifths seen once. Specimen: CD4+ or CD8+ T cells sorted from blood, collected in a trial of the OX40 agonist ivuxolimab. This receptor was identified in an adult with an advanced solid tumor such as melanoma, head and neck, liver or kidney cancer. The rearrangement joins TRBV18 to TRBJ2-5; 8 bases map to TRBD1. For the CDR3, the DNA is TGTGCCAGCTCACGACAGGGGACAAAAGAGACCCAGTACTTC. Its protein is CASSRQGTKETQYF.